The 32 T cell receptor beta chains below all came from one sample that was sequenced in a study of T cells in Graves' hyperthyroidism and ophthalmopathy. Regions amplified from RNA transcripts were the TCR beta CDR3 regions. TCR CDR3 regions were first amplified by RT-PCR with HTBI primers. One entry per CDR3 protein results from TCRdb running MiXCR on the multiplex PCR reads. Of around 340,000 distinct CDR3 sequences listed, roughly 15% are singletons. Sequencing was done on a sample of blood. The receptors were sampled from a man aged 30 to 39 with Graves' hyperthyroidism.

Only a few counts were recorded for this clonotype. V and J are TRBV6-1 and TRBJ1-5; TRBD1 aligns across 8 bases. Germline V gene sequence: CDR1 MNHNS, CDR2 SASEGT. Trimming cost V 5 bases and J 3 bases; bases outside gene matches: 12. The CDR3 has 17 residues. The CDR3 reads CASSPNWGTGSNQPQHF. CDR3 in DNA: TGTGCCAGCAGTCCGAACTGGGGGACAGGTTCCAATCAGCCCCAGCATTTT.

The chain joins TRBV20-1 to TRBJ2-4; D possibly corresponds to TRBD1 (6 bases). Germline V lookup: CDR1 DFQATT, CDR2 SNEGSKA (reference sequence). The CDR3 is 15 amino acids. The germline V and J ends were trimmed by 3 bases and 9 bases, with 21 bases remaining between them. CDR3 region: CSASRVSWQGSIQYF. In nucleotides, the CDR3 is TGCAGTGCTAGTCGCGTTTCCTGGCAGGGGAGCATTCAGTACTTC.

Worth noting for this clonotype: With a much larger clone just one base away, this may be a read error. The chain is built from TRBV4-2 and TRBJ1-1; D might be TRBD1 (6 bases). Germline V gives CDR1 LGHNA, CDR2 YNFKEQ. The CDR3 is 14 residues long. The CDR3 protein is CASSHLDRNTGAFF. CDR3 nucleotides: TGTGCCAGCAGTCACCTAGACAGGAACACTGGAGCTTTCTTT.

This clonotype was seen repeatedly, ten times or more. CDR3 amino acids: CASFKWTAHNYGYTF. DNA of the CDR3: TGTGCCAGCTTCAAGTGGACAGCCCATAACTATGGCTACACCTTC. The chain couples TRBV12-3 or TRBV12-4 to TRBJ1-2, with a possible D match to TRBD1 (6 bases). This CDR3 has 15 residues. V lost 8 bases, J lost 1 base, and 17 bases lay in between.

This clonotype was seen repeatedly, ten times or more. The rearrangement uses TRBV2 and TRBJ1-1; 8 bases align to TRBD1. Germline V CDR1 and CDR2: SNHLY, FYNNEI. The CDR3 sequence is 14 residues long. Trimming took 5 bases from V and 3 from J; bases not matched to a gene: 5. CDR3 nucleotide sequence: TGTGCCAGCAGTCCTGACAGGGGTGACACTGAAGCTTTCTTT. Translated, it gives CASSPDRGDTEAFF.

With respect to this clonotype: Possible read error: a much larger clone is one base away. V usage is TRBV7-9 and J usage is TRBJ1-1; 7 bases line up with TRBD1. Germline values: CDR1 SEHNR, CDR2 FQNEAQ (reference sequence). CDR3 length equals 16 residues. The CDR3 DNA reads TGTGCCAGCAGCGATTCGACAGGGTCCGGGAACACTGAAGATTTCTTT. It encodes CASSDSTGSGNTEDFF.

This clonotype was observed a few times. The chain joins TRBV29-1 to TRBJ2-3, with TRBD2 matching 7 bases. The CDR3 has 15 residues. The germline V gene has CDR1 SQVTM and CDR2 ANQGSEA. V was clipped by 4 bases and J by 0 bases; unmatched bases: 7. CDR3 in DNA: TGCAGCGTTGTGGGGGGGGAAACTAGCACAGATACGCAGTATTTT. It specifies CSVVGGETSTDTQYF.

The DNA for the CDR3 is TGTGCCATCAGAAGGGTCTCCGAAGAGACCCAGTACTTC. This encodes CAIRRVSEETQYF. This sequence joins TRBV10-3 and TRBJ2-5, with D hard to call. Germline values: CDR1 ENHRY, CDR2 SYGVKD. The CDR3 totals 13 residues. The germline V and J ends were trimmed by 6 bases and 3 bases, with 11 bases remaining between them.

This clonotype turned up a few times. The CDR3 reads CASSRPPGQGPTWYF. The DNA of the CDR3 is TGTGCCAGCAGCCGCCCCCCGGGACAGGGCCCAACTTGGTACTTC. The V and J genes are TRBV28 and TRBJ2-7; 9 nucleotides line up with TRBD1. The junction had 18 bases not matched to a gene; V was cut back by 6 bases and J by 12 bases. CDR1 MDHEN and CDR2 SYDVKM come from the germline V gene. The CDR3 length is 15 residues.

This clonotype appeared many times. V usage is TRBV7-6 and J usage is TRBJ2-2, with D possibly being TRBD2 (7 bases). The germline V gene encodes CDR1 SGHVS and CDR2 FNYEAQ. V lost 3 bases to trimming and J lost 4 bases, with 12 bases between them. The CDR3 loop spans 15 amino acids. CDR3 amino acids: CASSLSRGGTGELFF. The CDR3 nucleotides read TGTGCCAGCAGCTTGTCAAGGGGGGGCACCGGGGAGCTGTTTTTT.

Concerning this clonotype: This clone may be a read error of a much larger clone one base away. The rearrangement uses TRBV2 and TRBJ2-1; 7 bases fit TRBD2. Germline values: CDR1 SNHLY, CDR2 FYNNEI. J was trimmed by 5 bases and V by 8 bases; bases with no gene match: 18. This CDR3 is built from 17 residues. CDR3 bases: TGTGCCAGCCTGGGGCTAGCGGAAGTAGTGGCTAACAATGAGCAGTTCTTC. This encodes CASLGLAEVVANNEQFF.

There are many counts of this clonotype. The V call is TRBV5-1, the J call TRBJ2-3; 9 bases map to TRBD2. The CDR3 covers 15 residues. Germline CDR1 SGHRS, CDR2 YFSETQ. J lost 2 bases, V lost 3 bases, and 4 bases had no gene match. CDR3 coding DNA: TGCGCCAGCAGCTCGACTAGCGGCTACACAGATACGCAGTATTTT. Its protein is CASSSTSGYTDTQYF.

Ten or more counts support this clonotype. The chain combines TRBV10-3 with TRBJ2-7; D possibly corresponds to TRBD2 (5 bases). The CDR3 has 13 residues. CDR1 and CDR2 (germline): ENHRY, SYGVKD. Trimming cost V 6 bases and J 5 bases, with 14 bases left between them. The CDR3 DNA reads TGTGCCATCAGAGGGAGCCTCGGTCACGAGCAGTACTTC. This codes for CAIRGSLGHEQYF.

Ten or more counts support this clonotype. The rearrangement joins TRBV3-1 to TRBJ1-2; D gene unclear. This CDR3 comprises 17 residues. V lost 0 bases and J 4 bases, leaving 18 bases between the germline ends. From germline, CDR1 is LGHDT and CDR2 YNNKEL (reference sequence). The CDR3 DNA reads TGTGCCAGCAGCCAAGATTTGCACAGCGAGATTCCCTATGGCTACACCTTC. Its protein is CASSQDLHSEIPYGYTF.

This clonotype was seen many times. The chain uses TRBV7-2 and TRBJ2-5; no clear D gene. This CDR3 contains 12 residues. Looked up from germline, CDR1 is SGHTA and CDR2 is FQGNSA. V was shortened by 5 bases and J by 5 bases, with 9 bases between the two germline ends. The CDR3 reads CASSLNGETQYF. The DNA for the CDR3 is TGTGCCAGCAGCCTCAACGGGGAGACCCAGTACTTC.

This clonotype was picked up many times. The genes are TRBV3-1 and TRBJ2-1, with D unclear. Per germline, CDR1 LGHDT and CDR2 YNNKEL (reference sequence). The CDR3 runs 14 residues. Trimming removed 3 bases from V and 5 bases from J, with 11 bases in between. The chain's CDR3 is CASSQSSSHNEQFF. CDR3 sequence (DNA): TGTGCCAGCAGCCAGTCGTCCAGCCACAATGAGCAGTTCTTC.

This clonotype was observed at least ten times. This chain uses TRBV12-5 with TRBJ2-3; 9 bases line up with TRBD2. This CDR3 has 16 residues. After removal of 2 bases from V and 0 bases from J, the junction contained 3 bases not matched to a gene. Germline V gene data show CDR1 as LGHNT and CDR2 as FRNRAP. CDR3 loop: CASGLFAGGSTDTQYF. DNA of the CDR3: TGTGCTAGTGGTTTGTTCGCGGGAGGGAGCACAGATACGCAGTATTTT.

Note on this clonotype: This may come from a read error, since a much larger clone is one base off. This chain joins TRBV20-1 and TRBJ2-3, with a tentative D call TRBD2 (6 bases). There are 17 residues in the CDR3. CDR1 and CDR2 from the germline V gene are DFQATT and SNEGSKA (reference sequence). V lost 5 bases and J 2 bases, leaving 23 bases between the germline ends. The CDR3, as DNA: TGCAGTGCTCCGTCACGTACAACTAGCTGGTCCACAGATACGCAGTATTTT. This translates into CSAPSRTTSWSTDTQYF.

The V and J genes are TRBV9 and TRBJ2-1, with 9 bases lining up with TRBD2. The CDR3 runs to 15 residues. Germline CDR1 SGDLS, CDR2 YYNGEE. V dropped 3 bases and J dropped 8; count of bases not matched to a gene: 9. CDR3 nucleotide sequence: TGTGCCAGCAGCGAGGGCGGGAGGGGCGGTGATGAGCAGTTCTTC. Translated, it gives CASSEGGRGGDEQFF.

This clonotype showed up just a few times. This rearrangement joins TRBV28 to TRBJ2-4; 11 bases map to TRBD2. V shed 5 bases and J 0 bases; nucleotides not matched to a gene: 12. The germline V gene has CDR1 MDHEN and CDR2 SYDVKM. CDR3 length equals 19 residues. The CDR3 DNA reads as TGTGCCAGCAGTGGACTGACTAGCGGGGACGGGTTAGCCAAAAACATTCAGTACTTC. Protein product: CASSGLTSGDGLAKNIQYF.

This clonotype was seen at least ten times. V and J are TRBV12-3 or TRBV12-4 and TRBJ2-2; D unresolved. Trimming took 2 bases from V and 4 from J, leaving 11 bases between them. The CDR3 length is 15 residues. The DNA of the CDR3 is TGTGCCAGCAGTTTAAGAGTTTCGGGCACCGGGGAGCTGTTTTTT. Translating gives CASSLRVSGTGELFF.

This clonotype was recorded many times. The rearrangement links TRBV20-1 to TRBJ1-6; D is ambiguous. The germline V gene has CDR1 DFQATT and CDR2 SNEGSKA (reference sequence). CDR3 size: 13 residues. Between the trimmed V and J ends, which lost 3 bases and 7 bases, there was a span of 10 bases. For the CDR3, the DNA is TGCAGTGCTAGTGACGGAGGGAATTCACCCCTCCACTTT. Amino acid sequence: CSASDGGNSPLHF.

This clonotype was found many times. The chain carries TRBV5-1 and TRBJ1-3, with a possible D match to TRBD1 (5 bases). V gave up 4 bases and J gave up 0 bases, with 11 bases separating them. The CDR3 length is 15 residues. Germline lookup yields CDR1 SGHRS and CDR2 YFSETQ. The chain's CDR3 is CASSDRSSSGNTIYF. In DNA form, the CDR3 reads TGCGCCAGCAGCGACAGAAGTTCCTCTGGAAACACCATATATTTT.

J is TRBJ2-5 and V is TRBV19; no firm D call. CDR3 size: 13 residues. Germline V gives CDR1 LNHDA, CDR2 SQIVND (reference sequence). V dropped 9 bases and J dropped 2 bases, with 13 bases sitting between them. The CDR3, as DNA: TGTGCCAGCGGTGGGGTGGGACAAGAGACCCAGTACTTC. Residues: CASGGVGQETQYF.

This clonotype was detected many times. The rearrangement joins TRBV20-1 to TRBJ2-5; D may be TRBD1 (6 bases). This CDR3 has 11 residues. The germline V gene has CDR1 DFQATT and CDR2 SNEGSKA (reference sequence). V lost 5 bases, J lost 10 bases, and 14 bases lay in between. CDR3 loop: CSAHGQNDQYF. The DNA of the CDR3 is TGCAGTGCTCACGGACAGAACGACCAGTACTTC.

Here the CDR3 DNA reads TGCAGCGTTGAAGGTCAGGGATTCGGCTCCTACGAGCAGTACTTC. Translation: CSVEGQGFGSYEQYF. The V gene is TRBV29-1, the J gene TRBJ2-7; D perhaps matches TRBD1 (5 bases). The CDR3 is 15 amino acids. V lost 1 base and J 0 bases, leaving 13 bases between the germline ends. Germline assignment: CDR1 SQVTM and CDR2 ANQGSEA.

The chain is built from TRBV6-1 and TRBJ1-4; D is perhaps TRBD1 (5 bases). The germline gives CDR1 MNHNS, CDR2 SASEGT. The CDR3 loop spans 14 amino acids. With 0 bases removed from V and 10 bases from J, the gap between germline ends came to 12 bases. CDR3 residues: CASSEAKGVTKLFF. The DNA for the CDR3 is TGTGCCAGCAGTGAAGCGAAAGGGGTCACAAAACTGTTTTTT.

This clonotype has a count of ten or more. CDR3 loop: CAWSVGVANTEAFF. The CDR3 coding sequence is TGTGCCTGGAGTGTGGGGGTGGCTAACACTGAAGCTTTCTTT. J is TRBJ1-1 and V is TRBV30; possibly TRBD1 for D (5 bases). Per the germline V gene, CDR1 is GTSNPN and CDR2 is SVGIG (reference sequence). Trimming shortened V by 0 bases and J by 2 bases, and 10 bases separated the two germline ends. This CDR3 comprises 14 residues.

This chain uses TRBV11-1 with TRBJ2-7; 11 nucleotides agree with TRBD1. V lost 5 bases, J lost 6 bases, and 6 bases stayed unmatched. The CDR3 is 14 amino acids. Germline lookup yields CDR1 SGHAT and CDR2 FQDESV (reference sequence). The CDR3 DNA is TGTGCCAGCAGCAAGGACAGGGGGCGGCTCGAGCAGTACTTC. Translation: CASSKDRGRLEQYF.

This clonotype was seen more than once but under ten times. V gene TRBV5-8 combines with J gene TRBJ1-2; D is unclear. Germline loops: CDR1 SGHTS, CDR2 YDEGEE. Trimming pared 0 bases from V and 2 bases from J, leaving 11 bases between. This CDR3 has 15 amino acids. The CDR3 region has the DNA TGTGCCAGCAGCTTGGGAACGTGGGTGAACTATGGCTACACCTTC. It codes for CASSLGTWVNYGYTF. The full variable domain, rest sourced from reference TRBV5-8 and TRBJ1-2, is EAGVTQSPTHLIKTRGQQATLRCSPISGHTSVYWYQQALGLGLQFLLWYDEGEERNRGNFPPRFSGRQFPNYSSELNVNALELEDSALYLCASSLGTWVNYGYTFGSGTRLTVV.

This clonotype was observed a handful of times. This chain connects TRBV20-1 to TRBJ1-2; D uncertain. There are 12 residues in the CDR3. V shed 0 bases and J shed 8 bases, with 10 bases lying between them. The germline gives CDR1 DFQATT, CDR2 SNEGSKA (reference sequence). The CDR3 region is CSARDTVYGYTF. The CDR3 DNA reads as TGCAGTGCTAGAGACACCGTCTACGGCTACACCTTC.

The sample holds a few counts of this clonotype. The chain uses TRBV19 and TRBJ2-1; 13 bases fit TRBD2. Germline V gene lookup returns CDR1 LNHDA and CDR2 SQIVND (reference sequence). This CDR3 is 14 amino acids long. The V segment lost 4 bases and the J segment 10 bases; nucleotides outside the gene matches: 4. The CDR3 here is CASSTGLAGDEQFF. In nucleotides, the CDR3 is TGTGCCAGTAGTACCGGACTAGCGGGAGACGAGCAGTTCTTC.